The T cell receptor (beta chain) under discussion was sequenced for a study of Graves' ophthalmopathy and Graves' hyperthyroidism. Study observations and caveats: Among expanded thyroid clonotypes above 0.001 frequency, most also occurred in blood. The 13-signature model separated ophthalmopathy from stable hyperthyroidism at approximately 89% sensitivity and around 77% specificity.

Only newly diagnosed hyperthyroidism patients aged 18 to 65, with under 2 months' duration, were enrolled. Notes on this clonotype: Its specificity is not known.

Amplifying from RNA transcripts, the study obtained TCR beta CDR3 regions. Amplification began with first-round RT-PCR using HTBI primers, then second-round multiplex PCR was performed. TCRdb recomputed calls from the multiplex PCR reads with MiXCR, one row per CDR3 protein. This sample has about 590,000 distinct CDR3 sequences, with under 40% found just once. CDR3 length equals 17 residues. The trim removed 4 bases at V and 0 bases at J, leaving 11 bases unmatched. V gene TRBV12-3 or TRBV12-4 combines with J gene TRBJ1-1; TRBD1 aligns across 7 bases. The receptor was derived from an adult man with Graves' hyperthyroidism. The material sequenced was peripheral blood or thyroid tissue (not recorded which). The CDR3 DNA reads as TGTGCCAGCAGTTCTTGGGGGACAGTTAGTATGAACACTGAAGCTTTCTTT. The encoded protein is CASSSWGTVSMNTEAFF.